These T cell receptor beta chains were read from a single sample in a study of identifying expanded T cells in peripheral blood. Sequencing used immunoSEQ multiplex PCR; TCRdb keeps in-frame clones, though not all of them. The table shows about 90,000 clones, with approximately 84% occurring only once. The sequencing input was blood. All receptors derive from a person aged 18 to 69 in good health. Both conserved end residues are part of each CDR3. The D gene is left open where the match is weak. The listing skips clone size in some rows; elsewhere it reads once, few, many or a size class.

clone_size: .
j_call: TRBJ2-3
d_call: TRBD2
v_call: TRBV6-1
cdr3_aa: CASSAGTSGTSSTDTQYF
cdr3_nt: TGTGCCAGCAGTGCAGGGACTAGCGGGACCTCTAGCACAGATACGCAGTATTTT

clone_size: .
j_call: TRBJ1-2
d_call: .
v_call: TRBV11-2
cdr3_aa: CASSLIWGGSGYTF
cdr3_nt: TGTGCCAGCAGCTTAATTTGGGGGGGATCTGGCTACACCTTC

clone_size: .
j_call: TRBJ2-3
d_call: TRBD1
v_call: TRBV18
cdr3_aa: CASSPPGVGQGTDTQYF
cdr3_nt: TGTGCCAGCTCACCACCGGGGGTCGGACAGGGCACAGATACGCAGTATTTT

clone_size: .
j_call: TRBJ1-2
d_call: .
v_call: TRBV2
cdr3_aa: CASSQQRGVGDGYTF
cdr3_nt: TGTGCCAGCAGCCAACAACGGGGGGTAGGAGATGGCTACACCTTC

clone_size: once
j_call: TRBJ1-5
d_call: TRBD1
v_call: TRBV5-8
cdr3_aa: CASRAGQGRNQPQHF
cdr3_nt: TGTGCCAGCAGAGCTGGACAGGGCCGAAATCAGCCCCAGCATTTT

clone_size: .
j_call: TRBJ2-7
d_call: .
v_call: TRBV4-1
cdr3_aa: CASSQDRQATYEQYF
cdr3_nt: TGCGCCAGCAGCCAAGATAGGCAGGCTACCTACGAGCAGTACTTC

clone_size: .
j_call: TRBJ2-5
d_call: .
v_call: TRBV9
cdr3_aa: CASSATGTKSETQYF
cdr3_nt: TGTGCCAGCAGCGCGACCGGGACCAAATCGGAGACCCAGTACTTC

clone_size: .
j_call: TRBJ1-5
d_call: .
v_call: TRBV4-3
cdr3_aa: CASSRGRSNQPQHF
cdr3_nt: TGCGCCAGCAGCCGGGGGCGCAGCAATCAGCCCCAGCATTTT

clone_size: .
j_call: TRBJ1-4
d_call: .
v_call: TRBV19
cdr3_aa: CASSQDAVEKLFF
cdr3_nt: TGTGCCAGTAGTCAGGACGCAGTAGAAAAACTGTTTTTT

clone_size: .
j_call: TRBJ1-2
d_call: .
v_call: TRBV7-2
cdr3_aa: CASSLFNGYTF
cdr3_nt: TGTGCCAGCAGCTTGTTTAATGGCTACACCTTC

clone_size: .
j_call: TRBJ1-1
d_call: TRBD1
v_call: TRBV7-6
cdr3_aa: CASSSNQGAYTEAFF
cdr3_nt: TGTGCCAGCAGCTCCAACCAGGGGGCATACACTGAAGCTTTCTTT

clone_size: .
j_call: TRBJ1-2
d_call: .
v_call: TRBV9
cdr3_aa: CASSSTNYGYTF
cdr3_nt: TGTGCCAGCAGCTCCACGAACTATGGCTACACCTTC

clone_size: few
j_call: TRBJ1-1
d_call: .
v_call: TRBV20-1
cdr3_aa: CSAAQGAEAFF
cdr3_nt: TGCAGTGCTGCGCAGGGCGCTGAAGCTTTCTTT

clone_size: .
j_call: TRBJ2-7
d_call: TRBD1
v_call: TRBV5-1
cdr3_aa: CASSLTGGKYEQYF
cdr3_nt: TGCGCCAGCAGCTTGACAGGGGGCAAGTACGAGCAGTACTTC

clone_size: once
j_call: TRBJ2-1
d_call: .
v_call: TRBV5-4
cdr3_aa: CASSLTSGAINEQFF
cdr3_nt: TGTGCCAGCAGCTTAACGTCGGGGGCGATTAATGAGCAGTTCTTC

clone_size: .
j_call: TRBJ2-7
d_call: .
v_call: TRBV6-1
cdr3_aa: CATFQFGQPSYEQYF
cdr3_nt: TGTGCCACCTTTCAGTTCGGACAGCCTTCCTACGAGCAGTACTTC

clone_size: once
j_call: TRBJ2-1
d_call: TRBD2
v_call: TRBV5-8
cdr3_aa: CASSLALADYNEQFF
cdr3_nt: TGTGCCAGCAGCTTGGCTCTAGCGGACTACAATGAGCAGTTCTTC

clone_size: .
j_call: TRBJ2-3
d_call: .
v_call: TRBV6-1
cdr3_aa: CASSDIQEDTQYF
cdr3_nt: TGTGCCAGCAGTGACATACAGGAAGATACGCAGTATTTT

clone_size: .
j_call: TRBJ1-1
d_call: .
v_call: TRBV7-9
cdr3_aa: CASSLVAGMNTEAFF
cdr3_nt: TGTGCCAGCAGCTTAGTGGCAGGCATGAACACTGAAGCTTTCTTT

clone_size: .
j_call: TRBJ2-7
d_call: .
v_call: TRBV19
cdr3_aa: CASSYVVSGPYEQYF
cdr3_nt: TGTGCCAGTAGTTACGTGGTTAGCGGCCCCTACGAGCAGTACTTC

clone_size: .
j_call: TRBJ1-1
d_call: TRBD1
v_call: TRBV5-7
cdr3_aa: CASRPGTGVMNTEAFF
cdr3_nt: TGTGCCAGCAGGCCCGGGACAGGGGTCATGAACACTGAAGCTTTCTTT

clone_size: .
j_call: TRBJ1-1
d_call: .
v_call: TRBV5-4
cdr3_aa: CASSLVRSLGTEAFF
cdr3_nt: TGTGCCAGCAGCTTGGTCCGGAGCCTGGGGACTGAAGCTTTCTTT

clone_size: .
j_call: TRBJ1-1
d_call: TRBD1
v_call: TRBV5-6
cdr3_aa: CASSPMTGANTEAFF
cdr3_nt: TGTGCCAGCAGCCCTATGACAGGGGCGAACACTGAAGCTTTCTTT

clone_size: .
j_call: TRBJ1-6
d_call: .
v_call: TRBV7-2
cdr3_aa: CASSRRDEAPLHF
cdr3_nt: TGTGCCAGCAGTCGCCGGGACGAGGCACCCCTCCACTTT

clone_size: .
j_call: TRBJ2-1
d_call: TRBD2
v_call: TRBV7-3
cdr3_aa: CASSLERGAYNEQFF
cdr3_nt: TGTGCCAGCAGCTTAGAGCGGGGTGCCTACAATGAGCAGTTCTTC

clone_size: .
j_call: TRBJ1-3
d_call: .
v_call: TRBV27
cdr3_aa: CASRSAGARGNTIYF
cdr3_nt: TGTGCCAGCAGGTCTGCGGGGGCGAGGGGAAACACCATATATTTT

clone_size: .
j_call: TRBJ2-2
d_call: .
v_call: TRBV15
cdr3_aa: CATSRDLNTGELFF
cdr3_nt: TGTGCCACCAGCAGAGATCTCAACACCGGGGAGCTGTTTTTT

clone_size: .
j_call: TRBJ1-4
d_call: .
v_call: TRBV13
cdr3_aa: CASSWRTPTNEKLFF
cdr3_nt: TGTGCCAGCAGCTGGAGGACTCCAACTAATGAAAAACTGTTTTTT

clone_size: .
j_call: TRBJ2-1
d_call: .
v_call: TRBV11-3
cdr3_aa: CASSLDLSGSYNEQFF
cdr3_nt: TGTGCCAGCAGCTTAGATCTTTCCGGTTCCTACAATGAGCAGTTCTTC

clone_size: .
j_call: TRBJ1-2
d_call: TRBD1
v_call: TRBV9
cdr3_aa: CASSVGQGDYGYTF
cdr3_nt: TGTGCCAGCAGCGTGGGGCAGGGGGACTATGGCTACACCTTC

clone_size: .
j_call: TRBJ2-7
d_call: .
v_call: TRBV7-2
cdr3_aa: CASSLGTAGVGEQYF
cdr3_nt: TGTGCCAGCAGCTTAGGCACCGCCGGGGTAGGCGAACAGTACTTC

clone_size: .
j_call: TRBJ2-7
d_call: .
v_call: TRBV11-3
cdr3_aa: CASSLDPRRGGLEPYEQYF
cdr3_nt: TGTGCCAGCAGCTTAGATCCGCGCCGAGGGGGTTTGGAACCCTACGAGCAGTACTTC

clone_size: .
j_call: TRBJ2-7
d_call: .
v_call: TRBV4-1
cdr3_aa: CASSPKTTTYEQYF
cdr3_nt: TGCGCCAGCAGCCCTAAGACAACCACCTACGAGCAGTACTTC